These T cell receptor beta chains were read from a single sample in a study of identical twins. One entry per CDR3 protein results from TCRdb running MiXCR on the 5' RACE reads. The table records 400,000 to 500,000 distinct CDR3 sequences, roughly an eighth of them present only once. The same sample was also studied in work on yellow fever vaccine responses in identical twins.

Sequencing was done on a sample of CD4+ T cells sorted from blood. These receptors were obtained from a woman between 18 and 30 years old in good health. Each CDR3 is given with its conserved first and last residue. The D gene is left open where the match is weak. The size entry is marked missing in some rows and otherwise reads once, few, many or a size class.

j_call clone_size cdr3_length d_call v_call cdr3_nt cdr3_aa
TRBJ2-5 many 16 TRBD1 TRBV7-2 TGTGCCAGCAGCTTCGGACAGGGATTAGGAAAAGAGACCCAGTACTTC CASSFGQGLGKETQYF
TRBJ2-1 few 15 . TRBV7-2 TGTGCCAGCAGCCCCGACAGGAAAACTAGGAATGAGCAGTTCTTC CASSPDRKTRNEQFF
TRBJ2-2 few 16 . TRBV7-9 TGTGCCAGCAGCCCCTCTGGGGCAGGGGATACCGGGGAGCTGTTTTTT CASSPSGAGDTGELFF
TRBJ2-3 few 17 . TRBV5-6 TGTGCCAGCACCCTTGCTGTGGGGCCGATAAGCACAGATACGCAGTATTTT CASTLAVGPISTDTQYF
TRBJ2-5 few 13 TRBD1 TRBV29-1 TGCAGCGTTGAAACAGGGGTTCGAGAGACCCAGTACTTC CSVETGVRETQYF
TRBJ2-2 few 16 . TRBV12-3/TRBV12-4 TGTGCCAGCAGTTTATACCTCCCGACTGGGGGCGGGGAGCTGTTTTTT CASSLYLPTGGGELFF
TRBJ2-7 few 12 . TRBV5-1 TGCGCCAGCAGCTTGGGTCACTACGAGCAGTACTTC CASSLGHYEQYF
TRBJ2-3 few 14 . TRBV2 TGTGCCAGCAGTGGGATAATAGCAGCAGATACGCAGTATTTT CASSGIIAADTQYF
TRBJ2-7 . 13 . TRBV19 TGTGCCAGTAGGGCGTTGGGGGGACACGAGCAGTACTTC CASRALGGHEQYF
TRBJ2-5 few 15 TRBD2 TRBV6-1 TGTGCCAGCACTCCGACTAGCGGGAAGAGCGAGACCCAGTACTTC CASTPTSGKSETQYF
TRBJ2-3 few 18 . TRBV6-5 TGTGCCAGCAGTTACCGGGGGGCTGTGACAGGGAGCACAGATACGCAGTATTTT CASSYRGAVTGSTDTQYF
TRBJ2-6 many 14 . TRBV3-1 TGTGCCAGCAGCCCATTCTCTGGGGCCAACGTCCTGACTTTC CASSPFSGANVLTF
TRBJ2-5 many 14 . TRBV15 TGTGCCACCAGCAGAGACAGATTCGCAGAGACCCAGTACTTC CATSRDRFAETQYF
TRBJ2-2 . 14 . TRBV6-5 TGTGCCAGCAGTTACTCGATTGTGCCCGGGGAGCTGTTTTTT CASSYSIVPGELFF
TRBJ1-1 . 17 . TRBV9 TGTGCCAGCAGCGTAGGGGTGGGGAGCAAGATGAACACTGAAGCTTTCTTT CASSVGVGSKMNTEAFF
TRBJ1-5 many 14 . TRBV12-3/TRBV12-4 TGTGCCAGCAGCCCGGACAGCGTCACTCAGCCCCAGCATTTT CASSPDSVTQPQHF
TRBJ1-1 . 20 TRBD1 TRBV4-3 TGCGCCAGCAGCCAGGACTCCGGGACAGGGACGCCAAATGGCAACACTGAAGCTTTCTTT CASSQDSGTGTPNGNTEAFF
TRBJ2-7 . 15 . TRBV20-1 TGCAGTGCTAGAGAGGAGACGCGTCGCTCCTACGAGCAGTACTTC CSAREETRRSYEQYF
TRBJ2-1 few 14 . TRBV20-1 TGCAGTGCTAGTCGTGGGGTGGCGGGGAATGAGCAGTTCTTC CSASRGVAGNEQFF
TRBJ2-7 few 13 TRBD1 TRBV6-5 TGTGCCAGCAGTTTGGGGACAGGGCTCGAGCAGTACTTC CASSLGTGLEQYF
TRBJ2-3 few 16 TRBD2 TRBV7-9 TGTGCCAGCAGCTCTGGGACTAGCGGGCATACAGATACGCAGTATTTT CASSSGTSGHTDTQYF
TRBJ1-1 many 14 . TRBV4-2 TGTGCCAGCAGCCAAGACCGGGCCAAAGGTGAAGCTTTCTTT CASSQDRAKGEAFF
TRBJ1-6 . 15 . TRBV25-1 TGTGCCAGCAGCCCCCCGACGGGGAAAGATTCACCCCTCCACTTT CASSPPTGKDSPLHF
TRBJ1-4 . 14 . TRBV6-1 TGTGCCAGCAGGGATGGGACGGGACGTGCAAAACTGTTTTTT CASRDGTGRAKLFF
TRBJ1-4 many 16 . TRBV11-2 TGTGCCAGCAGCCCGCGGGGTAGGGCAACTAATGAAAAACTGTTTTTT CASSPRGRATNEKLFF
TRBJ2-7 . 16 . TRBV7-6 TGTGCCAGCAGCTTAATGGCAGGGGTTGGGGGCTACGAGCAGTACTTC CASSLMAGVGGYEQYF
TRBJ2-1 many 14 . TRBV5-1 TGCGCCAGCAGCTTGGGACAGTTGAACAATGAGCAGTTCTTC CASSLGQLNNEQFF
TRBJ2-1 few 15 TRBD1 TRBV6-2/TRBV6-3 TGTGCCAGCAGTTCCCCTGGGACAGCATACAATGAGCAGTTCTTC CASSSPGTAYNEQFF
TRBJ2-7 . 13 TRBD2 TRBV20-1 TGCAGTGCTAGAATAGCGGGAGTTAACGAGCAGTACTTC CSARIAGVNEQYF
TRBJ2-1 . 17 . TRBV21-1 TGTGCCAGCAGCAATTGGATGGGGGCAGGAAGTTACAATGAGCAGTTCTTC CASSNWMGAGSYNEQFF
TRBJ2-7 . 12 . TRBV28 TGTGCCAGCAGTCCTAACCAGGAGGGAATGTACTTC CASSPNQEGMYF
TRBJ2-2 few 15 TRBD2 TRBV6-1 TGTGCCAGCAGTCTCCGGACTAGTAAGACCGGGGAGCTGTTTTTT CASSLRTSKTGELFF
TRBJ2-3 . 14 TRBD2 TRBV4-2 TGTGCCAGCAGCCAAGGCGGGAGCTTGGATACGCAGTATTTT CASSQGGSLDTQYF
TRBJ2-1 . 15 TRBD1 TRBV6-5 TGTGCCAGCAGTTTTTCCGGGACAGGGACAAATGAGCAGTTCTTC CASSFSGTGTNEQFF
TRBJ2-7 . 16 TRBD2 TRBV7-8 TGTGCCAGCAGCACCGTAGCGGGGGGGTTACCCTACGAGCAGTACTTC CASSTVAGGLPYEQYF
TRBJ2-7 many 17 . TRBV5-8 TGTGCCAGCAGCTTGGTAATAGCAGGGCCCTTTTTGGGCGAGCAGTACTTC CASSLVIAGPFLGEQYF
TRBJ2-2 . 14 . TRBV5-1 TGCGCCAGCAAAAAACTAGCAGGCACCGGGGAGCTGTTTTTT CASKKLAGTGELFF
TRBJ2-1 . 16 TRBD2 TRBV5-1 TGCGCCAGCAGCTTTCCCCTCGGGACTAGCGGGGATGAGCAGTTCTTC CASSFPLGTSGDEQFF
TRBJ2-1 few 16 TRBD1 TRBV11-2 TGTGCCAGCAGCTTAGGCCTCCGGGGACAGGGTCATGAGCAGTTCTTC CASSLGLRGQGHEQFF
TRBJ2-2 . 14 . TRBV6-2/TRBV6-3 TGTGCCAGCACTTTAGCGAGAAACACCGGGGAGCTGTTTTTT CASTLARNTGELFF
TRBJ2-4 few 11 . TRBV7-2 TGTGCCAGCAGCCCCAGGGTAATTCAGTACTTC CASSPRVIQYF
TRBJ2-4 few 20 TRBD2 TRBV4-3 TGCGCCAGCAGCCACGCCACAGGACTAGCGGGCAATTGGGGCAAAAACATTCAGTACTTC CASSHATGLAGNWGKNIQYF
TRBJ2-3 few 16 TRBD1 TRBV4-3 TGCGCCAGCAGCCAAGATACAGGGGTAAAGGCAGATACGCAGTATTTT CASSQDTGVKADTQYF
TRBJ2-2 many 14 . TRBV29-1 TGCAGCGTTGAGGATCGGGAGCACACCGGGGAGCTGTTTTTT CSVEDREHTGELFF